This TCR beta chain was recovered during a study of identical twins. Study-level findings and limits: Beta out-of-frame sequences displayed a weaker excess of sharing between twins. In drawing conclusions, the study used cross-sectional statistical analysis and did not follow the same donors.

Only a few counts were recorded for this clonotype. The antigen remains undetermined. TCRdb re-derived calls from the 5' RACE reads in MiXCR, one entry per CDR3 protein. The table lists hundreds of thousands of distinct CDR3 sequences, roughly a tenth of them singletons, with just over 5% in the top ten. CDR1 is DFQATT and CDR2 is SNEGSKA in the germline V gene (reference sequence). CDR3 length equals 14 residues. V lost 1 base and J 6 bases, leaving 13 bases between the germline ends. The receptor was isolated from a woman aged 18 to 35 in good health. The V gene is TRBV20-1, the J gene TRBJ1-5, with a tentative D call TRBD1 (6 bases). The sample taken for sequencing was memory (CD45RO+) T cells sorted from blood. The CDR3 spells CSARGTEDRQPQHF. The CDR3 DNA reads TGCAGTGCTAGAGGGACAGAGGATCGTCAGCCCCAGCATTTT.